This T cell receptor (beta chain) was sequenced for a study of beta chain features in type 1 diabetes. The germline V gene has CDR1 WSHSY and CDR2 SAAADI. The junction had 3 bases not matched to a gene; V was cut back by 4 bases and J by 6 bases. The length of the CDR3 is 14 residues. There are a few counts of this clone. Its cognate antigen is unknown. Blood was drawn once from each donor into heparinised tubes. The draws averaged about 110 mL. The authors reverse transcribed all of the isolated RNA, so sequencing captured expressed TCRB transcripts. Regulatory, naive and central memory T cell samples averaged approximately 3.4 million reads. Generated by immunoSEQ multiplex PCR, the TCRdb table keeps only in-frame clones and is missing some. This table has about 390,000 clones, around 9.6% appearing once. Study-wide results and caveats: For Type 1 diabetes patients, all four CD4+ subsets carried TCRB CDR3s that were moderately but significantly shorter.

Sequences were obtained from central memory CD4+ T cells from blood. This receptor was obtained from a man under 40 with type 1 diabetes. V and J are TRBV10-2 and TRBJ2-1; 10 bases match TRBD2. The CDR3 bases are TGCGCCAGCAGTGTCCTAGCGGGAGCCAATGAGCAGTTCTTC. Amino acid sequence: CASSVLAGANEQFF.